Sequencing of this TCR beta chain was carried out in a study of T cell responses to AZD1222 COVID-19 vaccine. The protocol was immunoSEQ multiplex PCR, while the TCRdb copy is restricted to in-frame clones and leaves out a portion. The sample includes approximately 81,000 clones, about nine tenths of them seen just once. Study observations and caveats: The repertoires were collected only after the peak T cell response. In a largely white British group with more females than males, clonal diversity was possibly underestimated.

A word on this clone: What it binds is unknown.

CDR3 length: 11 amino acids. Germline loops: CDR1 MNHEY, CDR2 SVGAGI. V lost 11 bases and J 10 bases, leaving 15 bases between the germline ends. The sample in question was peripheral blood, obtained on day 0 of MenACWY control vaccination. V gene TRBV6-5 combines with J gene TRBJ2-1; a possible D gene is TRBD2 (6 bases). The clonotype comes from an adult in good health. CDR3 coding DNA: TGTGCCCTCGGGGACGCGGGAGAGCAGTTCTTC. Its protein is CALGDAGEQFF.